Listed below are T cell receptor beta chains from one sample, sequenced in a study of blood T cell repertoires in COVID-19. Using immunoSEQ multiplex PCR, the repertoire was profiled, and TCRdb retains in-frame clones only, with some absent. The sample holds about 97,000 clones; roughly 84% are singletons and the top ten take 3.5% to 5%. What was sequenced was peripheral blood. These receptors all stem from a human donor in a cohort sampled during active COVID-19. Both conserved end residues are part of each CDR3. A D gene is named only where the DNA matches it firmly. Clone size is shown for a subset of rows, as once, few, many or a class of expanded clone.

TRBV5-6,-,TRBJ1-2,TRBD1,TGTGCCAGCAGCTTGGGGGTGGGACAGTTCGTTGGCTACACCTTC,CASSLGVGQFVGYTF
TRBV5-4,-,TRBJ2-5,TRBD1,TGTGCCAGCAGGGACAGGGGGGGGGAAGAGACCCAGTACTTC,CASRDRGGEETQYF
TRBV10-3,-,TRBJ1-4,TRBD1,TGTGCCATCAGTAGGACAGGTGAAGAAAAACTGTTTTTT,CAISRTGEEKLFF
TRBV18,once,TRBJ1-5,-,TGTGCCAGCTCACCAGTTGAAATTGGCTATCAGCCCCAGCATTTT,CASSPVEIGYQPQHF
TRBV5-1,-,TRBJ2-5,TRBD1,TGCGCCAGCAGCCAGACAGGGGCCCAAGAGACCCAGTACTTC,CASSQTGAQETQYF
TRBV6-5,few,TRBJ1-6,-,TGTGCCAGCAGTTACAATCCCAGTCAGGGGTACTCACCCCTCCACTTT,CASSYNPSQGYSPLHF
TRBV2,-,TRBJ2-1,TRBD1,TGTGCCAGCAGGGGAGGACAGGGGGAACAGTTCTTC,CASRGGQGEQFF
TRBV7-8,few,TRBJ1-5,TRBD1,TGTGCCAGCAGCTGGAGCGGACAGGGGGCGTCACGTCAGCCCCAGCATTTT,CASSWSGQGASRQPQHF
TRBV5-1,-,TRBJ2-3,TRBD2,TGCGCCAGCAGCCCGCGGGGGGAGGCAGATACGCAGTATTTT,CASSPRGEADTQYF
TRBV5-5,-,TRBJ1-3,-,TGTGCCAGCAGCTTGGATACGTTAACAGGGAGGGTGAGGAACACCATATATTTT,CASSLDTLTGRVRNTIYF
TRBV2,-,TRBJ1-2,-,TGTGCCATCCCTTCGGGAGGTCTTTATGGCTACACCTTC,CAIPSGGLYGYTF
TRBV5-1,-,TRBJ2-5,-,TGCGCCAGCAGCTGGGGAGAAGAGACCCAGTACTTC,CASSWGEETQYF
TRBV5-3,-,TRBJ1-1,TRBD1,TGTGCCAGAAGCTTTCGGACAGGGGGAGATGAAGCTTTCTTT,CARSFRTGGDEAFF
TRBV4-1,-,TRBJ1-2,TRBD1,TGCGCCAGCACCCCGAGGCAGGGGGGCTATGGCTACACCTTC,CASTPRQGGYGYTF
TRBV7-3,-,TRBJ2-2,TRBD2,TGTGCCAGCTCCCAAAGGGGAAGCGGGGGGCCGGTCGGGGAGCTGTTTTTT,CASSQRGSGGPVGELFF
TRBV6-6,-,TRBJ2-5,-,TGTGCCAGCAGTTTAGAGGCTCTGAAGACCCAGTACTTC,CASSLEALKTQYF
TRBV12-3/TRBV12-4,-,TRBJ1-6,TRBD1,TGTGCCAGCGGGCAGGGGGCTAGTTCACCCCTCCACTTT,CASGQGASSPLHF
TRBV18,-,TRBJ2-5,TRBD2,TGTGCCAGCTCACCCCCGACTAGCCAGAGAGAGACCCAGTACTTC,CASSPPTSQRETQYF
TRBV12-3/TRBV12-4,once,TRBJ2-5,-,TGTGCGACTTCGAAAGAGACCCAGTACTTC,CATSKETQYF
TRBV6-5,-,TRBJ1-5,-,TGTGCCAGCAGTCCTTGGGGGCCGGATAAACCCCAGCATTTT,CASSPWGPDKPQHF